The clone carrying this T cell receptor beta chain was recorded at least ten times. What it binds is unknown. The protocol attached unique molecular identifiers to individual cDNA molecules. TCRdb recomputed calls from the 5' RACE reads with MiXCR, one row per CDR3 protein. The repertoire holds some 30,000 distinct CDR3 sequences, with about 5.8% as singletons. Per the germline V gene, CDR1 is SGHTA and CDR2 is FQGNSA. The J segment lost 7 bases and the V segment lost 4 bases, leaving 16 bases of the junction unmatched. The CDR3 contains 17 residues. This entry belongs to a study of early T cells in non-severe SARS-CoV-2 infection. Study-wide background: Bulk RNA from unsorted whole blood was sequenced; chains were unpaired.

General study findings and limits: Lookups in VDJdb leaned toward anti-spike CD8 responses and missed private and CD4 specificities.

This TCR was recovered from an adult who was a healthcare worker with PCR-confirmed SARS-CoV-2 infection or an uninfected control (not recorded which). The sequencing input was whole blood. The chain uses TRBV7-2 and TRBJ2-1; TRBD2 aligns across 7 bases. CDR3 in amino acids: CASSWNGGKYIGNEQFF. CDR3 bases: TGTGCCAGCAGCTGGAACGGGGGGAAGTACATAGGGAATGAGCAGTTCTTC. Based on the CDR3 plus reference TRBV7-2 and TRBJ2-1, the full variable domain is GAGVSQSPSNKVTEKGKDVELRCDPISGHTALYWYRQSLGQGLEFLIYFQGNSAPDKSGLPSDRFSAERTGGSVSTLTIQRTQQEDSAVYLCASSWNGGKYIGNEQFFGPGTRLTVL.